These 20 T cell receptor beta chains originate from one sample sequenced in a study of cytomegalovirus exposure and HLA in healthy donors. Primers included in the PCR were 60 Vbeta and 13 Jbeta primers. This table comes from immunoSEQ multiplex PCR, and its TCRdb copy is limited to in-frame clones, with some not included. Of around 140,000 clones listed, 55% to 80% are singletons. Sequenced sample: PBMCs. These receptors were taken from a woman in her 40s in good health and CMV-seronegative.

A single count supports this clone. This chain uses TRBV5-4 with TRBJ1-6, with D perhaps TRBD1 (5 bases). V lost 5 bases and J lost 10, with 13 bases in between. Germline assignment: CDR1 SGHNT and CDR2 YYREEE (reference sequence). This CDR3 is built from 13 residues. The CDR3 DNA reads as TGTGCCAGCAGGGGGCCGAACGACTCACCCCTCCACTTT. Its protein product is CASRGPNDSPLHF.

The J gene is TRBJ2-5, the V gene TRBV5-8; 14 bases align to TRBD2. V lost 4 bases and J lost 5; bases outside the gene matches: 13. The germline gives CDR1 SGHTS, CDR2 YDEGEE. The CDR3 has 18 amino acids. CDR3 region: CASSGTSGGAVLVETQYF. The CDR3 DNA sequence: TGTGCCAGCAGCGGGACTAGCGGGGGCGCGGTACTCGTCGAGACCCAGTACTTC.

This clone was recorded once. The CDR3 region is CASSLRDRVLGTEAFF. CDR3 nucleotides: TGTGCCAGTAGTCTCCGGGACAGGGTGTTGGGCACTGAAGCTTTCTTT. The chain carries TRBV19 and TRBJ1-1; 9 bases are shared with TRBD1. CDR1 and CDR2 from the germline V gene are LNHDA and SQIVND (reference sequence). The V segment lost 5 bases and the J segment 4 bases; nucleotides outside the gene matches: 11. This CDR3 is 16 amino acids long.

The V call is TRBV6-5, the J call TRBJ1-5, with D unresolved. The CDR3 is 13 residues long. Germline V CDR1 and CDR2: MNHEY, SVGAGI. V lost 3 bases and J lost 6, with 9 bases in between. The CDR3 bases are TGTGCCAGCAGTTATCGCGGAGGTCAGCCCCAGCATTTT. Protein product: CASSYRGGQPQHF.

The chain employs TRBV7-8 and TRBJ2-1; 9 nucleotides match TRBD1. The J segment lost 5 bases and the V segment lost 5 bases, leaving 4 bases of the junction unmatched. The germline CDR1 and CDR2 sequences are SGHVS and FQNEAQ. This CDR3 spans 14 amino acids. This chain's CDR3 is CASSPGTGHNEQFF. The CDR3, as DNA: TGTGCCAGCAGCCCAGGGACAGGGCACAATGAGCAGTTCTTC.

The count of this clone is one. The DNA of the CDR3 is TGTGCCAGCAGCCCCGGGACTAGCGGGAGCTACCAGCAGTTCTTC. Translation: CASSPGTSGSYQQFF. The chain carries TRBV5-4 and TRBJ2-1, with 14 bases lining up with TRBD2. Germline V gene lookup returns CDR1 SGHNT and CDR2 YYREEE (reference sequence). Unmatched junction bases numbered 8, after V lost 4 bases and J lost 11 bases. The CDR3 is 15 residues long.

This clone has just a few counts. Other DNA sequences in the sample encode the same CDR3. This chain joins TRBV7-3 and TRBJ1-2, with TRBD1 matching over 7 bases. The CDR3 runs to 13 residues. The V segment lost 5 bases and the J segment 8 bases; nucleotides outside the gene matches: 8. CDR1 and CDR2 (germline): SGHTA, FQGTGA. DNA for the CDR3: TGTGCCAGCAGCCCGGGACAGTTTTACGGCTACACCTTC. This codes for CASSPGQFYGYTF.

This sequence joins TRBV28 and TRBJ1-2; a possible D gene is TRBD1 (5 bases). Trimming removed 6 bases from V and 4 bases from J, with 15 bases in between. Germline assignment: CDR1 MDHEN and CDR2 SYDVKM. The CDR3 runs 14 residues. The CDR3 region is CASRVAGLGYGYTF. In DNA form, the CDR3 reads TGTGCCAGCAGGGTCGCGGGGCTGGGCTATGGCTACACCTTC.

The chain has TRBV27 and TRBJ1-6, with 7 bases lining up with TRBD1. The CDR3 runs to 15 residues. The germline V gene has CDR1 MNHEY and CDR2 SMNVEV (reference sequence). The ends lost 2 bases at V and 2 bases at J; junction bases unmatched: 0. In nucleotides, the CDR3 is TGTGCCAGCAGTTTAACAGGGGCCTATAATTCACCCCTCCACTTT. This encodes CASSLTGAYNSPLHF.

The V gene is TRBV11-3, the J gene TRBJ2-2; D remains ambiguous. Germline assignment: CDR1 SGHNT and CDR2 YENEEA. The CDR3 is 13 amino acids. V gave up 4 bases and J gave up 4 bases, with 7 bases separating them. Here the CDR3 DNA reads TGTGCCAGCAGCTCCCGACTCACCGGGGAGCTGTTTTTT. Protein: CASSSRLTGELFF. Combining the CDR3 with reference TRBV11-3 and TRBJ2-2 gives the whole variable domain EAGVVQSPRYKIIEKKQPVAFWCNPISGHNTLYWYLQNLGQGPELLIRYENEEAVDDSQLPKDRFSAERLKGVDSTLKIQPAELGDSAVYLCASSSRLTGELFFGEGSRLTVL.

The rearrangement links TRBV2 to TRBJ1-4; 10 nucleotides line up with TRBD1. Trimming removed 6 bases from V and 5 bases from J; junction bases left unmatched: 3. Per germline, CDR1 SNHLY and CDR2 FYNNEI. The CDR3 is 14 amino acids. Here the CDR3 reads CASRRDRGNEKLFF. DNA of the CDR3: TGTGCCAGCAGGCGGGACAGGGGAAATGAAAAACTGTTTTTT.

This clone appeared a few times. Other DNA sequences in this specimen translate into the identical CDR3. The chain couples TRBV4-3 to TRBJ2-5; unclear D gene. This CDR3 contains 13 residues. The germline V gene encodes CDR1 LGHNA and CDR2 YSLEER. Trimming left V 0 bases short and J 5 bases short, with 7 bases between. The CDR3 DNA sequence: TGCGCCAGCAGCCAAGATCGGCGGGAGACCCAGTACTTC. Residues: CASSQDRRETQYF.

The rearrangement uses TRBV6-6 and TRBJ1-6; D possibly corresponds to TRBD1 (5 bases). Trimming removed 6 bases at V and 7 bases at J, with 13 bases between. This CDR3 is 14 amino acids long. The V gene's germline CDR1 is MNHNY and CDR2 SVGAGI (reference sequence). DNA for the CDR3: TGTGCCAGCAGGGGAGGGAGGGACAATTCACCCCTCCACTTT. Translated, it gives CASRGGRDNSPLHF.

The chain links TRBV4-3 to TRBJ1-1, with 7 bases fitting TRBD1. The CDR3 contains 14 residues. After removal of 6 bases from V and 1 base from J, the junction contained 5 bases not matched to a gene. Per the germline V gene, CDR1 is LGHNA and CDR2 is YSLEER. In nucleotides, the CDR3 is TGCGCCAGCAGGCCCGGACAGGAGAACACTGAAGCTTTCTTT. It codes for CASRPGQENTEAFF.

J is TRBJ2-2 and V is TRBV9, with D maybe TRBD2 (6 bases). This CDR3 is 13 amino acids long. The V end was cut by 2 bases, the J end by 4 bases, with 6 bases between. Per the germline V gene, CDR1 is SGDLS and CDR2 is YYNGEE. Here the CDR3 DNA reads TGTGCCAGCAGCGTGGAGGGCACCGGGGAGCTGTTTTTT. Translating it yields CASSVEGTGELFF.

The chain has TRBV29-1 and TRBJ2-5; 9 nucleotides match TRBD1. V lost 6 bases to trimming and J lost 1 base; unmatched junction nucleotides: 6. The CDR3 has 14 residues. The V gene's germline CDR1 is SQVTM and CDR2 ANQGSEA. The CDR3 is CSVGNRGPQETQYF. CDR3 coding DNA: TGCAGCGTCGGGAACAGGGGGCCCCAAGAGACCCAGTACTTC.

The chain links TRBV7-9 to TRBJ2-1; the D gene is possibly TRBD2 (5 bases). Germline V gene data show CDR1 as SEHNR and CDR2 as FQNEAQ (reference sequence). CDR3 size: 15 residues. The V end lost 6 bases, the J end lost 0 bases, and 12 bases lay between the germline ends. CDR3 protein: CASSSSLSSYNEQFF. CDR3 sequence (DNA): TGTGCCAGCAGTTCTAGCCTGAGCTCCTACAATGAGCAGTTCTTC.

This clone has just a few counts. The chain carries TRBV5-4 and TRBJ1-3; no definite D call. V lost 3 bases and J 6 bases, leaving 19 bases between the germline ends. The CDR3 runs 16 residues. Germline CDR1 reads SGHNT; CDR2 reads YYREEE (reference sequence). The CDR3 region is CASSSPPGVEENTIYF. As DNA, the CDR3 is TGTGCCAGCAGCTCCCCCCCCGGTGTCGAGGAAAACACCATATATTTT.

This clone was detected many times. This chain joins TRBV30 and TRBJ1-3, with TRBD1 identical over 8 bases. CDR1 is GTSNPN, CDR2 SVGIG, per germline (reference sequence). Trimming removed 8 bases from V and 3 bases from J; junction bases left unmatched: 9. CDR3 length: 14 amino acids. In DNA form, the CDR3 reads TGTGCCGGATTTCAGGGGGCGGTTGGAAACACCATATATTTT. Translation: CAGFQGAVGNTIYF.

The chain uses TRBV28 and TRBJ2-3; no reliable D call. Trimming cost V 3 bases and J 4 bases, with 11 bases left between them. The germline gives CDR1 MDHEN, CDR2 SYDVKM. CDR3 length: 14 residues. This CDR3 reads CASSLPVRADTQYF. CDR3 coding DNA: TGTGCCAGCAGTTTGCCAGTTCGGGCAGATACGCAGTATTTT.